The clone carrying this T cell receptor (beta chain) was detected once. These data come from a study of blood T cell repertoires in COVID-19. For the study at large: The United States, Italy and Spain provided the acute and convalescent COVID-19 samples. Sources were T cells, B-cell-depleted T cells, or PBMCs; the material itself was cDNA or gDNA.

Seattle patient enrollment occurred during active infection, with longitudinal follow-up thereafter. Source study methods: Amplification with reference gene primers provided the estimates of nucleated cell counts. Assay used: immunoSEQ multiplex PCR; TCRdb lists only in-frame clones, some missing. The V and J calls and clone size were taken over from that table, and D and trimming were inferred from the DNA. The data contain about 270,000 clones, roughly 82% of them singletons. Material for sequencing was peripheral blood. This sequence originates from a woman aged 80 or older with COVID-19, enrolled during active disease.

The CDR3 region is CASSPQIYNEQFF. The CDR3 DNA follows: TGTGCCAGCAGTCCCCAGATCTACAATGAGCAGTTCTTC. This chain links TRBV2 with TRBJ2-1; D not certain. The V end was cut by 5 bases, the J end by 3 bases, with 8 bases between. Per the germline V gene, CDR1 is SNHLY and CDR2 is FYNNEI. The CDR3 runs 13 residues.